The 2 T cell receptor beta chains below were found in one sample sequenced in a study of T cells in women clearing cervical HPV infection. Assay used: immunoSEQ multiplex PCR; TCRdb lists only in-frame clones, some missing. The sample has around 21,000 clones, and its top ten clones hold about 6%. Sequenced sample: blood buffy coat. All receptors come from a woman between 18 and 69 years old with a cervical HPV16 infection that either progressed to CIN3+ or cleared (not recorded which).

Partial CDR3 DNA: TGTGCCAGCAGCTCGGGACAGCAATACGAG. It specifies CASSSGQQYE. The whole CDR3 region reads CASSSGQQYEQYF. V gene TRBV5-4 combines with J gene TRBJ2-7; 7 bases are a match to TRBD1. The read terminates 3 residues ahead of where the CDR3 ends, so the germline J gene completes it. Germline CDR1 is SGHNT and CDR2 is YYREEE (reference sequence). V was pared by 3 bases and J by 4 bases, with 4 bases of the junction left unmatched. The CDR3 length is 13 residues.

Worth noting for this clone: The DNA ends 3 residues before the CDR3 does, and the rest of the CDR3 is filled in from the germline J gene. J is TRBJ2-3 and V is TRBV7-2; 7 nucleotides agree with TRBD1. The germline gives CDR1 SGHTA, CDR2 FQGNSA. The CDR3 extends over 14 amino acids. CDR3 bases read: TGTGCCAGCAGCACCCGACAGGGCCACCAGCCG. Amino acids: CASSTRQGHQP. The whole CDR3 region reads CASSTRQGHQPQYF.